This TCR beta chain appears in the sequencing data of a study of T cell responses to AZD1222 COVID-19 vaccine. About the study: Investigators merged groups given second doses at roughly 4 or roughly 12 weeks.

From germline, CDR1 is SGHRS and CDR2 YFSETQ. The CDR3 totals 15 residues. The V end lost 1 base, the J end lost 1 base, and 11 bases lay between the germline ends. Profiled with immunoSEQ multiplex PCR; TCRdb holds only in-frame clones, not every one. The sample has some 150,000 clones, about 88% seen once. General observations from the study: Baseline serology detected seropositivity in only six AZD1222 recipients. Vaccine-related CD4 TCRs covered spike, predominating at 160-218 and 743-854.

In regard to this clone: Antigen unknown.

The material was peripheral blood, obtained on day 0 of AZD1222 vaccination. The TCR was taken from an adult in good health. V is TRBV5-1 and J is TRBJ1-1; weak D call: TRBD1 (6 bases). Written as DNA, the CDR3 is TGCGCCAGCAGCTTGCAGGGGCGGGGGAACACTGAAGCTTTCTTT. This encodes CASSLQGRGNTEAFF. Full variable domain (missing parts from reference TRBV5-1 and TRBJ1-1): KAGVTQTPRYLIKTRGQQVTLSCSPISGHRSVSWYQQTPGQGLQFLFEYFSETQRNKGNFPGRFSGRQFSNSRSEMNVSTLELGDSALYLCASSLQGRGNTEAFFGQGTRLTVV.